This T cell receptor (beta chain) was profiled in a study of human T cells and chemical hapten exposure. The time point: pre-sensitization, week 0. Treatment here: therapeutic diphenylcyclopropenone sensitization with weekly scalp DPC. Phlebotomy was performed prior to application of every patch test. TCRdb passed the RACE reads through MiXCR, listing each CDR3 protein once. The repertoire holds about 250,000 distinct CDR3 sequences, 7.7% seen once, with about 1.2% in the top ten. Germline V gives CDR1 SGHTA, CDR2 FQGNSA. This CDR3 is built from 13 residues. J was trimmed by 11 bases and V by 4 bases; bases with no gene match: 11.

The source was whole blood, collected in connection with sensitization to the hapten diphenylcyclopropenone (DPC). The J gene is TRBJ2-7, the V gene TRBV7-2; 7 bases are shared with TRBD1. This receptor was obtained from a man younger than 35 with alopecia areata. Some clones in this sample may be carry-over from other donors' samples. In DNA, the CDR3 is TGTGCCAGCAGCTCAAGGGACAGCTACCTGGAGTACTTC. Protein: CASSSRDSYLEYF.